These T cell receptor beta chains were read from a single sample in a study of blood T cells in healthy people across ages. One entry per CDR3 protein, called by TCRdb with MiXCR from the 5' RACE reads. This table holds over 1,500,000 distinct CDR3 sequences, about two fifths found once. Sequencing was done on a sample of blood. The receptors were gathered from a human donor in good health. Both conserved end residues are trimmed from each CDR3. The order of the fields is V gene, J gene, CDR3 protein.

V: TRBV24-1
J: TRBJ1-5
CDR3: ATSAALSNQPQH

V: TRBV4-2
J: TRBJ2-7
CDR3: ASSQVVASGLYEQY

V: TRBV11-2
J: TRBJ2-3
CDR3: ASSYAPTDTQY

V: TRBV20-1
J: NA
CDR3: SATKLAGGPYEQY

V: TRBV6-2/TRBV6-3
J: TRBJ2-7
CDR3: ASRRLAGGPYEQY

V: TRBV28
J: TRBJ2-7
CDR3: ASTRDYLPYEQY

V: TRBV3-1
J: TRBJ2-1
CDR3: ASSQGGLGYNEQF

V: TRBV5-5
J: TRBJ2-1
CDR3: ASSLSGAINEQF

V: TRBV12-3/TRBV12-4
J: TRBJ1-6
CDR3: ASSVGSRAAPLH

V: TRBV10-3
J: TRBJ2-1
CDR3: AIREPGQGAGEQF

V: TRBV5-1
J: TRBJ1-2
CDR3: ASSRGTGDDYGYT

V: TRBV24-1
J: TRBJ1-2
CDR3: ATSDPDREGVYGYT

V: TRBV28
J: NA
CDR3: ASSFRDRGPLETQY

V: TRBV5-1
J: TRBJ2-1
CDR3: ASSPSRTGNYNEQF

V: TRBV20-1
J: TRBJ1-2
CDR3: SATKGTANYGYT

V: TRBV5-1
J: TRBJ1-2
CDR3: ASSLEGPTGRYGYT

V: TRBV15
J: TRBJ2-7
CDR3: ATTNGVFREQY

V: TRBV29-1
J: TRBJ1-3
CDR3: SVGQGARGNTIY

V: TRBV20-1
J: TRBJ2-2
CDR3: SATGAGELF

V: TRBV5-1
J: TRBJ2-2
CDR3: ASSADALAGGTGELF

V: TRBV6-2/TRBV6-3
J: TRBJ2-3
CDR3: ASSYTAGMVTQY

V: TRBV5-1
J: TRBJ1-2
CDR3: ASSLPPGGGDYGYT

V: TRBV7-9
J: TRBJ2-2
CDR3: ASSLEGTSGGPNTGELF

V: TRBV20-1
J: TRBJ1-2
CDR3: SAYLGQRNYGYT

V: TRBV3-1
J: TRBJ1-2
CDR3: ASGQVGQDNYSYT

V: TRBV10-3
J: TRBJ1-2
CDR3: AIRERQEYGYT

V: TRBV7-8
J: TRBJ1-6
CDR3: ASSLVADSPLH

V: TRBV29-1
J: TRBJ1-1
CDR3: SVRGQGGEAF

V: TRBV10-3
J: TRBJ2-6
CDR3: AIRGTGSSSGANVRT

V: TRBV20-1
J: TRBJ2-1
CDR3: SAPPASGGFNEQF

V: TRBV7-9
J: TRBJ2-3
CDR3: ASSPVLVTDTQY

V: TRBV7-2
J: TRBJ2-5
CDR3: ASSLADRQTQY

V: TRBV5-4
J: TRBJ2-5
CDR3: ASSWGGTTQETQY

V: TRBV29-1
J: TRBJ2-1
CDR3: SVEVFGTKRGYNEQF

V: TRBV25-1
J: TRBJ1-2
CDR3: ASSEPGQGRGYT

V: TRBV4-1
J: TRBJ1-2
CDR3: ASSHRGRPGDYGYT

V: TRBV7-8
J: TRBJ2-5
CDR3: ASSPDSERNQPQY

V: TRBV20-1
J: NA
CDR3: SAGDSSGGRYEQY

V: TRBV4-3
J: TRBJ1-2
CDR3: ASSQVWTGEYGYT

V: TRBV29-1
J: TRBJ2-1
CDR3: SVEFRDTQF

V: TRBV10-2
J: TRBJ2-1
CDR3: ASAREGYSYNEQF

V: TRBV4-1
J: TRBJ1-1
CDR3: ASAHLTRAPEAF

V: TRBV4-2
J: TRBJ2-7
CDR3: ASSRASGGPSYEQY

V: TRBV6-1
J: TRBJ2-3
CDR3: AIMLGVRRDTQY

V: TRBV11-3
J: TRBJ2-7
CDR3: ASSLEQGAFYEQY

V: TRBV12-3/TRBV12-4
J: TRBJ2-2
CDR3: ASSQQGGITGELF

V: TRBV7-2
J: TRBJ2-2
CDR3: ASTLTSGGHNTGELF

V: TRBV7-2
J: TRBJ2-7
CDR3: ASSKDQRSSYEQY

V: TRBV12-5
J: TRBJ1-2
CDR3: ASGLVHWGINGYT

V: TRBV4-2
J: TRBJ1-1
CDR3: ASSKTGTHEAF

V: TRBV6-1
J: TRBJ2-1
CDR3: ASSRRVIGQIYNEQF